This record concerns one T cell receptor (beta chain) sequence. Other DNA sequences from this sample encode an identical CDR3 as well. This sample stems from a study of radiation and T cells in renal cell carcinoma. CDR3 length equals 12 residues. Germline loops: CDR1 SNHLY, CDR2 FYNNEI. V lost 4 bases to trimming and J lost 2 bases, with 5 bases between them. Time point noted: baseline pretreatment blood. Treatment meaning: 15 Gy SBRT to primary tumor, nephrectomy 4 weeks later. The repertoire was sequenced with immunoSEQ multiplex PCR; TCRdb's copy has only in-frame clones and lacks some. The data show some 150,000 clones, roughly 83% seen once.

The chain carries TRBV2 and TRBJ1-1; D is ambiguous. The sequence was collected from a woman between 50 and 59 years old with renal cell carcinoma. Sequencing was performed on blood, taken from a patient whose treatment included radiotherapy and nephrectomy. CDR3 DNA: TGTGCCAGCAGTGTTAGTAACACTGAAGCTTTCTTT. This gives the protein CASSVSNTEAFF.